These 28 T cell receptor beta chains originate from one sample sequenced in a study of T cell responses to AZD1222 COVID-19 vaccine. The method was immunoSEQ multiplex PCR; TCRdb's version includes in-frame clones alone and lacks a portion of them. Here the sample spans 150,000 or so clones, approximately 90% being singletons. The source was peripheral blood, collected after recovery from COVID-19. The receptors shown here come from an adult who had recovered from COVID-19.

This chain uses TRBV6-5 with TRBJ1-6, with TRBD1 identical over 10 bases. V trimming: 8 bases; J trimming: 6 bases; junction bases outside the gene matches: 1. The CDR3 has 13 amino acids. Germline V gene data show CDR1 as MNHEY and CDR2 as SVGAGI. Written as DNA, the CDR3 is TGTGCCAGCCGGGACAGGGGTAATTCACCCCTCCACTTT. Translating gives CASRDRGNSPLHF.

This rearrangement joins TRBV29-1 to TRBJ2-6; no clear D gene. Germline values: CDR1 SQVTM, CDR2 ANQGSEA. The CDR3 is made up of 16 amino acids. V lost 1 base, J lost 0 bases, and 10 bases lay in between. The CDR3 DNA follows: TGCAGCGTTGAAGTTGACGTAGACTCTGGGGCCAACGTCCTGACTTTC. This encodes CSVEVDVDSGANVLTF.

The chain carries TRBV5-1 and TRBJ2-3; 9 bases are a match to TRBD1. This CDR3 comprises 16 residues. The V gene end was trimmed by 4 bases and the J gene end by 2 bases; junction bases not matched to a gene: 8. In germline, CDR1 is SGHRS, CDR2 YFSETQ. Here the CDR3 DNA reads TGCGCCAGCAGCCAAATTGGGACAGGGACCACAGATACGCAGTATTTT. Translated: CASSQIGTGTTDTQYF.

V gene TRBV3-1 (or the pseudogene TRBV3-2) combines with J gene TRBJ1-1; the D gene is possibly TRBD1 (6 bases). V gave up 3 bases and J gave up 4 bases, with 21 bases separating them. The CDR3 sequence is 17 residues long. CDR1 and CDR2 from the germline V gene are LGHDT and YNNKEL (reference sequence). CDR3 protein: CASSQYTLNRAGTEAFF. The CDR3, as DNA: TGTGCCAGCAGCCAGTACACCCTAAACAGGGCAGGCACTGAAGCTTTCTTT.

This sequence joins TRBV6-5 and TRBJ2-5; D ambiguous. V shed 5 bases and J shed 2 bases, with 12 bases lying between them. Germline lookup yields CDR1 MNHEY and CDR2 SVGAGI. The CDR3 loop spans 14 amino acids. CDR3: CASSHNKGQETQYF. The CDR3 region has the DNA TGTGCCAGCAGTCATAATAAGGGACAAGAGACCCAGTACTTC.

The gene calls are TRBV20-1 and TRBJ2-1; D possibly matches TRBD1 or TRBD2 (5 bases each). The V and J ends lost 3 bases and 1 base respectively, with 13 bases between them. The CDR3 runs to 15 residues. Germline CDR1 DFQATT, CDR2 SNEGSKA (reference sequence). The CDR3 coding sequence is TGCAGTGCTAGTAGGGGTGGGGGATCCTACAATGAGCAGTTCTTC. This sequence encodes CSASRGGGSYNEQFF.

The rearrangement uses TRBV19 and TRBJ1-3; weak D call: TRBD1 (6 bases). CDR1 LNHDA and CDR2 SQIVND come from the germline V gene (reference sequence). V was shortened by 5 bases and J by 7 bases, with 18 bases between the two germline ends. The CDR3 runs 15 residues. The CDR3 bases are TGTGCCAGTAGTCCTTCAGTTATGAGGGGGAACACCATATATTTT. Its translation is CASSPSVMRGNTIYF. The full variable domain, rest sourced from reference TRBV19 and TRBJ1-3, is DGGITQSPKYLFRKEGQNVTLSCEQNLNHDAMYWYRQDPGQGLRLIYYSQIVNDFQKGDIAEGYSVSREKKESFPLTVTSAQKNPTAFYLCASSPSVMRGNTIYFGEGSWLTVV.

CDR3 amino acids: CASSRRETGYEQYF. The CDR3, as DNA: TGTGCCAGCAGCAGGCGGGAGACAGGCTACGAGCAGTACTTC. This rearrangement joins TRBV7-2 to TRBJ2-7, with D possibly matching TRBD2 (7 bases). From germline, CDR1 is SGHTA and CDR2 FQGNSA. Trimming stripped 5 bases from V and 3 bases from J, with 14 bases between. The CDR3 extends over 14 amino acids.

The rearrangement joins TRBV9 to TRBJ2-3; 8 bases are a match to TRBD2. V was clipped by 4 bases and J by 4 bases; unmatched bases: 11. CDR3 length: 16 residues. Germline assignment: CDR1 SGDLS and CDR2 YYNGEE. The CDR3 bases are TGTGCCAGCAGCTTAAACCCGGGACTAGAGGCAGATACGCAGTATTTT. The encoded protein is CASSLNPGLEADTQYF.

The chain couples TRBV27 to TRBJ2-7; D tentatively reads TRBD1 or TRBD2 (5 bases each). This CDR3 is 14 amino acids long. V shed 2 bases and J shed 4 bases, with 12 bases lying between them. Germline loops: CDR1 MNHEY, CDR2 SMNVEV (reference sequence). The DNA for the CDR3 is TGTGCCAGCAGTTTACGCGAGGGGATATACGAGCAGTACTTC. The encoded protein is CASSLREGIYEQYF.

V and J are TRBV27 and TRBJ1-6; TRBD1 matches at 10 bases. In germline, CDR1 is MNHEY, CDR2 SMNVEV (reference sequence). CDR3 length: 14 amino acids. V gave up 4 bases and J gave up 7 bases; unmatched junction bases: 1. Written as DNA, the CDR3 is TGTGCCAGCAGTTCGGACAGGGGGAATTCACCCCTCCACTTT. Encoded protein: CASSSDRGNSPLHF.

The rearrangement joins TRBV5-1 to TRBJ1-3; TRBD1 might be the D (6 bases). This CDR3 region has 14 residues. V gave up 1 base and J gave up 4 bases, with 9 bases separating them. The germline V gene has CDR1 SGHRS and CDR2 YFSETQ. Here the CDR3 DNA reads TGCGCCAGCAGCTTGTCAGGGGCCGGAAACACCATATATTTT. It codes for CASSLSGAGNTIYF.

V is TRBV19 and J is TRBJ1-1; D is possibly TRBD1 (6 bases). The germline V and J ends were trimmed by 5 bases and 10 bases, with 20 bases remaining between them. Per the germline V gene, CDR1 is LNHDA and CDR2 is SQIVND (reference sequence). CDR3 size: 14 residues. CDR3 loop: CASSLGRGALGAFF. CDR3 DNA sequence: TGTGCCAGTAGTTTAGGTAGGGGGGCACTGGGAGCTTTCTTT.

The chain is built from TRBV19 and TRBJ1-5, with TRBD1 identical over 9 bases. J gave up 1 base and V 8 bases, and 9 bases lay outside the gene matches. There are 16 residues in the CDR3. Germline V gene sequence: CDR1 LNHDA, CDR2 SQIVND (reference sequence). CDR3 coding DNA: TGTGCCAGTCCAACGGGACAGGGCCAAAGCAATCAGCCCCAGCATTTT. It is translated as CASPTGQGQSNQPQHF.

The V call is TRBV11-2, the J call TRBJ2-7; no reliable D call. The germline V and J ends were trimmed by 3 bases and 1 base, with 7 bases remaining between them. Germline values: CDR1 SGHAT, CDR2 FQNNGV. CDR3 size: 13 residues. The CDR3 coding sequence is TGTGCCAGCAGCTTCGATCGATCCTACGAGCAGTACTTC. Amino acids: CASSFDRSYEQYF.

The count of this clone is one. The chain is built from TRBV6-1 and TRBJ1-1; D is undetermined. This CDR3 region has 14 residues. The germline gives CDR1 MNHNS, CDR2 SASEGT. V was clipped by 2 bases and J by 0 bases, with 7 bases between them. The CDR3 coding sequence is TGTGCCAGCAGTGAATGGAGGGTGAACACTGAAGCTTTCTTT. Translation: CASSEWRVNTEAFF.

This chain links TRBV18 with TRBJ2-2, with D uncertain. V was cut by 2 bases and J by 0 bases, with 7 bases left in between. The germline CDR1 and CDR2 sequences are KGHSH and LQKENI. The CDR3 loop spans 15 amino acids. CDR3 bases: TGTGCCAGCTCACCAGGCGCGGCGAACACCGGGGAGCTGTTTTTT. This codes for CASSPGAANTGELFF.

The chain has TRBV2 and TRBJ1-3; D unclear. The germline gives CDR1 SNHLY, CDR2 FYNNEI. Trimming pared 3 bases from V and 3 bases from J, leaving 12 bases between. CDR3 length equals 15 residues. CDR3 amino acids: CASSDRSRGGNTIYF. As DNA, the CDR3 is TGTGCCAGCAGTGATCGGTCGAGAGGTGGAAACACCATATATTTT.

V usage is TRBV7-9 and J usage is TRBJ1-3, with 8 bases that match TRBD1. The germline CDR1 and CDR2 sequences are SEHNR and FQNEAQ (reference sequence). This CDR3 has 16 residues. Losses at the gene ends were 4 bases for V and 1 base for J; bases not matched to a gene: 6. The CDR3 protein is CASSWVTGGSGNTIYF. CDR3 DNA: TGTGCCAGCAGCTGGGTAACAGGGGGTTCTGGAAACACCATATATTTT.

This chain uses TRBV7-9 with TRBJ1-2; 9 bases are shared with TRBD1. Germline CDR1 reads SEHNR; CDR2 reads FQNEAQ (reference sequence). The V and J ends lost 8 bases and 6 bases, in that order; junction bases with no gene match: 7. There are 13 residues in the CDR3. The CDR3, as DNA: TGTGCCAGCCGTACAGGGGGCTGGGATGGCTACACCTTC. This sequence encodes CASRTGGWDGYTF. Full variable domain (missing parts from reference TRBV7-9 and TRBJ1-2): DTGVSQNPRHKITKRGQNVTFRCDPISEHNRLYWYRQTLGQGPEFLTYFQNEAQLEKSRLLSDRFSAERPKGSFSTLEIQRTEQGDSAMYLCASRTGGWDGYTFGSGTRLTVV.

The V gene is TRBV2, the J gene TRBJ2-7; TRBD1 might be the D (5 bases). This CDR3 spans 15 amino acids. CDR1 is SNHLY and CDR2 is FYNNEI in the germline V gene. V lost 4 bases, J lost 0 bases, and 13 bases lay in between. CDR3 coding DNA: TGTGCCAGCAGTGCACAGGCCCGACTCTCCTACGAGCAGTACTTC. It encodes CASSAQARLSYEQYF.

CDR3 in DNA: TGTGCCAGCAGTGACCAGGTGGCCGGGGAGCTGTTTTTT. This encodes CASSDQVAGELFF. This chain links TRBV27 with TRBJ2-2; D is undetermined. Germline V gene sequence: CDR1 MNHEY, CDR2 SMNVEV (reference sequence). V gave up 5 bases and J gave up 6 bases, with 10 bases separating them. The CDR3 runs to 13 residues.

This sequence joins TRBV3-1 (or the pseudogene TRBV3-2) and TRBJ2-7; 8 bases are a match to TRBD2. In germline, CDR1 is LGHDT, CDR2 YNNKEL (reference sequence). The CDR3 length is 14 residues. Unmatched junction bases numbered 4, after V lost 0 bases and J lost 6 bases. The CDR3, as DNA: TGTGCCAGCAGCCAAGACGAGGCGGGAGGCGAGCAGTACTTC. Translation gives CASSQDEAGGEQYF.

This clone was counted once. The chain combines TRBV5-5 with TRBJ1-6; 7 nucleotides align to TRBD1. The junction had 11 bases not matched to a gene; V was cut back by 4 bases and J by 10 bases. CDR1 is SGHKS, CDR2 YYEKEE, per germline (reference sequence). The CDR3 length is 15 residues. In DNA form, the CDR3 reads TGTGCCAGCAGCCCTATGACAGGGACGGGGTCACCCCTCCACTTT. Residues: CASSPMTGTGSPLHF.

The chain links TRBV4-3 to TRBJ1-1, with a tentative D call TRBD1 (5 bases). V lost 0 bases, J lost 7 bases, and 15 bases lay in between. Germline V lookup: CDR1 LGHNA, CDR2 YSLEER. The CDR3 spans 15 residues. CDR3 in amino acids: CASSQDGFGHIEAFF. CDR3 DNA: TGCGCCAGCAGCCAAGATGGTTTCGGACACATTGAAGCTTTCTTT.

The chain employs TRBV2 and TRBJ2-3; TRBD2 matches at 13 bases. V shed 6 bases and J 3 bases; nucleotides not matched to a gene: 6. Germline lookup yields CDR1 SNHLY and CDR2 FYNNEI. CDR3 size: 16 residues. CDR3 amino acids: CASSAQGLAGTDTQYF. The CDR3 DNA is TGTGCCAGCAGCGCACAGGGACTAGCGGGAACAGATACGCAGTATTTT.

CDR3 bases: TGTGCCACCAGTGACCCCGGGGATCCCACAGATACGCAGTATTTT. Its protein product is CATSDPGDPTDTQYF. The chain employs TRBV24-1 and TRBJ2-3; possible D gene TRBD2, 5 bases. V dropped 4 bases and J dropped 2 bases, with 12 bases sitting between them. The germline V gene has CDR1 KGHDR and CDR2 SFDVKD. This CDR3 has 15 residues.

The chain uses TRBV6-1 and TRBJ1-2; D ambiguous. The CDR3 consists of 15 residues. Looked up from germline, CDR1 is MNHNS and CDR2 is SASEGT. Trimming stripped 0 bases from V and 6 bases from J, with 14 bases between. This CDR3 reads CASSEASLMGNGYTF. The DNA of the CDR3 is TGTGCCAGCAGTGAAGCGTCGCTGATGGGGAATGGCTACACCTTC.